Presented here are 7 T cell receptor beta chains from one specimen sequenced in a study of OX40 agonist ivuxolimab in advanced cancers. Sequenced by immunoSEQ multiplex PCR; TCRdb stores in-frame clones only, minus some. The table includes tens of thousands of clones, 87% detected once. The source material was CD4+ or CD8+ T cells sorted from blood, sampled in a trial of the OX40 agonist ivuxolimab. Receptors originate from an adult with an advanced solid tumor such as melanoma, head and neck, liver or kidney cancer.

The rearrangement links TRBV6-1 to TRBJ1-3; D is unclear. Germline V gene lookup returns CDR1 MNHNS and CDR2 SASEGT. Between the trimmed V and J ends, which lost 6 bases and 0 bases, there was a span of 12 bases. There are 15 residues in the CDR3. The CDR3 reads CASRIGVNSGNTIYF. The CDR3 nucleotides are TGTGCCAGCAGAATCGGAGTCAACTCTGGAAACACCATATATTTT.

In its sample, this clone was seen a few times. V usage is TRBV19 and J usage is TRBJ1-2; D unresolved. The germline V and J ends were trimmed by 5 bases and 4 bases, with 11 bases remaining between them. The CDR3 sequence is 13 residues long. The germline V gene encodes CDR1 LNHDA and CDR2 SQIVND (reference sequence). CDR3 region: CASSWQDSYGYTF. DNA of the CDR3: TGTGCCAGTAGTTGGCAGGATTCCTATGGCTACACCTTC.

The chain carries TRBV28 and TRBJ1-5, with unresolved D. Germline V gene lookup returns CDR1 MDHEN and CDR2 SYDVKM. The CDR3 totals 15 residues. V dropped 3 bases and J dropped 2 bases, with 11 bases sitting between them. The CDR3 loop is CASSLSELGNQPQHF. CDR3 DNA: TGTGCCAGCAGTTTGTCGGAGTTGGGCAATCAGCCCCAGCATTTT.

The chain uses TRBV28 and TRBJ1-6; 9 bases match TRBD1. Per the germline V gene, CDR1 is MDHEN and CDR2 is SYDVKM. J lost 9 bases, V lost 7 bases, and 7 bases had no gene match. The CDR3 spans 14 residues. CDR3 in amino acids: CASISGTGSSPLHF. The CDR3 DNA follows: TGTGCCAGCATTTCCGGGACAGGGTCTTCACCCCTCCACTTT.

The chain combines TRBV4-3 with TRBJ2-1, with 10 bases aligning to TRBD2. CDR1 and CDR2 (germline): LGHNA, YSLEER. This CDR3 comprises 14 residues. With V trimmed by 3 bases and J by 6 bases, 2 bases remained unmatched. This chain's CDR3 is CASSQGLASNEQFF. For the CDR3, the DNA is TGCGCCAGCAGCCAGGGACTAGCGAGCAATGAGCAGTTCTTC.

V is TRBV29-1 and J is TRBJ2-3, with D unresolved. Germline loops: CDR1 SQVTM, CDR2 ANQGSEA. V was trimmed by 4 bases and J by 6 bases, leaving 11 bases between them. The CDR3 runs to 12 residues. DNA for the CDR3: TGCAGCGTTGCGGACGGTTCTGATACGCAGTATTTT. Translation gives CSVADGSDTQYF.

J is TRBJ1-3 and V is TRBV14, with D unresolved. V lost 1 base and J lost 4, with 5 bases in between. The CDR3 is 13 amino acids. Germline V lookup: CDR1 SGHDN, CDR2 FVKESK. CDR3 DNA sequence: TGTGCCAGCAGCCAAGCCGGGGGAAACACCATATATTTT. It encodes CASSQAGGNTIYF.